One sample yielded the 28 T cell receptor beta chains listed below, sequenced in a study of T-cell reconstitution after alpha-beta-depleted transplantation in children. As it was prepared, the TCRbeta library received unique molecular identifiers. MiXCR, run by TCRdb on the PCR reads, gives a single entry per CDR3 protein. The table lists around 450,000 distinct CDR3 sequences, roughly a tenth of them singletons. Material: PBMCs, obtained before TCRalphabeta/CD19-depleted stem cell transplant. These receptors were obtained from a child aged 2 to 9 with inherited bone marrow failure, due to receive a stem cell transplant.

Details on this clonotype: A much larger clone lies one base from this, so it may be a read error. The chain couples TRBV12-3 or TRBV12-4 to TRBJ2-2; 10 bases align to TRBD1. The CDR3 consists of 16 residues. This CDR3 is CVSSFGGTGDPGELFF. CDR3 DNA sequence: TGTGTCAGCAGTTTCGGGGGGACAGGGGATCCCGGGGAGCTGTTTTTT.

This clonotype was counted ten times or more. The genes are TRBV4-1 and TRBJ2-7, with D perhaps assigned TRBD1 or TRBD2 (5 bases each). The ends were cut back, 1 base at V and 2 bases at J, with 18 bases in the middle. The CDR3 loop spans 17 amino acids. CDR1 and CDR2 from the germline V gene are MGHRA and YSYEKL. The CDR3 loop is CASSQATGTERTYEQYF. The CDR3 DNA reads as TGCGCCAGCAGCCAAGCGACCGGGACGGAGCGAACCTACGAGCAGTACTTC.

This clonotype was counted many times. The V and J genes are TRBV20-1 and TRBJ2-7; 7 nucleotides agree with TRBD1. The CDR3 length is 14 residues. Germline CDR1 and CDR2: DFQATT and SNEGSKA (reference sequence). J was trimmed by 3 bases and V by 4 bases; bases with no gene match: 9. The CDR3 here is CSATYRGGYYEQYF. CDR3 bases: TGCAGTGCTACCTACAGGGGCGGCTACTACGAGCAGTACTTC.

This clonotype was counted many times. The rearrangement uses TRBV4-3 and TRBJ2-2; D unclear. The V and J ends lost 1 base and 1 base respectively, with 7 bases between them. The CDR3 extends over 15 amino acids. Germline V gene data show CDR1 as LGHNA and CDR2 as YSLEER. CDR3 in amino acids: CASSQVILNTGELFF. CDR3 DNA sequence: TGCGCCAGCAGCCAAGTTATCCTGAACACCGGGGAGCTGTTTTTT.

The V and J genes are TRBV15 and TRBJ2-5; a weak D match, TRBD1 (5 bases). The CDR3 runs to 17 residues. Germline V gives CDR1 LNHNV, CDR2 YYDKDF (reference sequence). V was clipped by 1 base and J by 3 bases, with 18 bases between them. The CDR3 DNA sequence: TGTGCCACCAGCAGAGTGACCCAGTTGACAGAAAAAGAGACCCAGTACTTC. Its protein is CATSRVTQLTEKETQYF.

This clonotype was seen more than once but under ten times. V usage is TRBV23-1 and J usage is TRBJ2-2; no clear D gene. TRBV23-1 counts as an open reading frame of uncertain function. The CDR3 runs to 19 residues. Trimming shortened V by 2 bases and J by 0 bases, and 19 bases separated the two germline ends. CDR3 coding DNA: TGCGCCAGCAGTCAACCCCATGAAGGCCTAATACCGAACACCGGGGAGCTGTTTTTT. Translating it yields CASSQPHEGLIPNTGELFF.

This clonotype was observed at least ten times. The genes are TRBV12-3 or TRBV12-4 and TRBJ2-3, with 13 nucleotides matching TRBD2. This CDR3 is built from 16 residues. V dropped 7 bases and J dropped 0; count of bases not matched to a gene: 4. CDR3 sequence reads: CASIRGLAGSTDTQYF. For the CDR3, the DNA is TGTGCCAGCATCAGGGGACTAGCGGGAAGCACAGATACGCAGTATTTT.

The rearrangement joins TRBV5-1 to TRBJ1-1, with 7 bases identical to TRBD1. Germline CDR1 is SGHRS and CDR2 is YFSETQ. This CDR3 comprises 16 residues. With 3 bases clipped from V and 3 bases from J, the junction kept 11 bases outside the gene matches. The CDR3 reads CASSYGPGGIDTEAFF. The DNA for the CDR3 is TGCGCCAGCAGCTACGGACCAGGGGGTATAGACACTGAAGCTTTCTTT.

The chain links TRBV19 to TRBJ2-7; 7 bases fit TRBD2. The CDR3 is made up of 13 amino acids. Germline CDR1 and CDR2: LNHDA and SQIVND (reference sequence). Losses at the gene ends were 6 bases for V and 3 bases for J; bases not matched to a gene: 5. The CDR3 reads CASSPTSIYEQYF. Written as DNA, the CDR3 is TGTGCCAGTAGCCCGACTAGCATCTACGAGCAGTACTTC.

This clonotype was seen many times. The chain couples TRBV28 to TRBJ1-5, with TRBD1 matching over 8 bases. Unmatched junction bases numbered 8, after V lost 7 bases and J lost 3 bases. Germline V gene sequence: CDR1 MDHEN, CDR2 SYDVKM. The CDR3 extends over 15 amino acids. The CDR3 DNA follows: TGTGCCAGCACCCCGACAGGGGTCTTCAATCAGCCCCAGCATTTT. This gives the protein CASTPTGVFNQPQHF.

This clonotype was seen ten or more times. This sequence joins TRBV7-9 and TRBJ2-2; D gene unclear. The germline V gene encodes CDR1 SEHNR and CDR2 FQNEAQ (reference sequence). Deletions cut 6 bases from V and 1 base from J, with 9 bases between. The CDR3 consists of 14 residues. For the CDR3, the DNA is TGTGCCAGCAGGTCCGCAGTGAACACCGGGGAGCTGTTTTTT. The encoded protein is CASRSAVNTGELFF.

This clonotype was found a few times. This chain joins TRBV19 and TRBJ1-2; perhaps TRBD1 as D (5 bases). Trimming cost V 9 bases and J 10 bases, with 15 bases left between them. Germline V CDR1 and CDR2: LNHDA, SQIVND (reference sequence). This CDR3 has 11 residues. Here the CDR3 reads CASRDARFYTF. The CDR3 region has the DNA TGTGCCAGCCGGGACGCTCGCTTCTACACCTTC.

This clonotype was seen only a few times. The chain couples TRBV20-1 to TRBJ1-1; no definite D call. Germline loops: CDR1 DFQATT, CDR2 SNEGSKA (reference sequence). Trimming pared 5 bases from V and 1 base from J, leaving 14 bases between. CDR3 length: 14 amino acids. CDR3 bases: TGCAGTGCTGGGGAGTCCGCGTGGAACACTGAAGCTTTCTTT. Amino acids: CSAGESAWNTEAFF.

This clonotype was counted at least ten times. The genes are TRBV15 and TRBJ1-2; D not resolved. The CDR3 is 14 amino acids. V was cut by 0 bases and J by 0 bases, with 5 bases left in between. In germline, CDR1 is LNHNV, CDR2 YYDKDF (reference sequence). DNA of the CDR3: TGTGCCACCAGCAGAGAAGGAACTAACTATGGCTACACCTTC. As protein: CATSREGTNYGYTF. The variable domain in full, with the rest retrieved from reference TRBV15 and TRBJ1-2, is DAMVIQNPRYQVTQFGKPVTLSCSQTLNHNVMYWYQQKSSQAPKLLFHYYDKDFNNEADTPDNFQSRRPNTSFCFLDIRSPGLGDTAMYLCATSREGTNYGYTFGSGTRLTVV.

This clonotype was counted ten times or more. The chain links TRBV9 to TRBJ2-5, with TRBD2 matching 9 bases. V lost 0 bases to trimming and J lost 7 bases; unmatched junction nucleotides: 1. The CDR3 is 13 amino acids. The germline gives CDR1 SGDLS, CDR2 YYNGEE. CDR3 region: CASSVEAGGTQYF. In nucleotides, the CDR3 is TGTGCCAGCAGCGTAGAAGCGGGAGGGACCCAGTACTTC.

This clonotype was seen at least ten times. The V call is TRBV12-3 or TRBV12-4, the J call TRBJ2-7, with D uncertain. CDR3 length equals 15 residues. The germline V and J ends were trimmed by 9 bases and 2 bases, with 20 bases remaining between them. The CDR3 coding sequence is TGTGCCAGATTACCCTGGTGGGTAGACACCTACGAGCAGTACTTC. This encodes CARLPWWVDTYEQYF.

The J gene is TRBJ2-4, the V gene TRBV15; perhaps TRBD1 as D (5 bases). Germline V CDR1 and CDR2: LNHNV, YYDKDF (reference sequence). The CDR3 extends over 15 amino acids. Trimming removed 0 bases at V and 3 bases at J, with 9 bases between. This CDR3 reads CATSRERTRKNIQYF. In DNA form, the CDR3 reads TGTGCCACCAGCAGAGAGAGGACACGCAAAAACATTCAGTACTTC.

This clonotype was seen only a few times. CDR3 nucleotide sequence: TGTGCCAGTAGTATGGTACGAGGATCAGAGACCCAGTACTTC. It translates to CASSMVRGSETQYF. This chain uses TRBV19 with TRBJ2-5; D is unresolved. The CDR3 totals 14 residues. From germline, CDR1 is LNHDA and CDR2 SQIVND (reference sequence). Trimming stripped 3 bases from V and 4 bases from J, with 12 bases between.

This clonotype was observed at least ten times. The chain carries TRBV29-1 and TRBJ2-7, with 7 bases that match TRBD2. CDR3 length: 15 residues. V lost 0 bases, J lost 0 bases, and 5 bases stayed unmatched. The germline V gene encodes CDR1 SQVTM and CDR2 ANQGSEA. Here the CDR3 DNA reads TGCAGCGTTGAAGATTGGGGCGGGAGCTCCTACGAGCAGTACTTC. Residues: CSVEDWGGSSYEQYF.

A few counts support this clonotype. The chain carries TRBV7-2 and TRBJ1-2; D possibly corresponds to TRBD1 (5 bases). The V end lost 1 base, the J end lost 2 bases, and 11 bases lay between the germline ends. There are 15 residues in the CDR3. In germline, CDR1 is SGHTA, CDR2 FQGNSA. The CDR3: CASSLDPAGNYGYTF. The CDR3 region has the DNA TGTGCCAGCAGCTTAGATCCGGCAGGGAACTATGGCTACACCTTC. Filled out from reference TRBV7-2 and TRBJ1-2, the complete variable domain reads GAGVSQSPSNKVTEKGKDVELRCDPISGHTALYWYRQSLGQGLEFLIYFQGNSAPDKSGLPSDRFSAERTGGSVSTLTIQRTQQEDSAVYLCASSLDPAGNYGYTFGSGTRLTVV.

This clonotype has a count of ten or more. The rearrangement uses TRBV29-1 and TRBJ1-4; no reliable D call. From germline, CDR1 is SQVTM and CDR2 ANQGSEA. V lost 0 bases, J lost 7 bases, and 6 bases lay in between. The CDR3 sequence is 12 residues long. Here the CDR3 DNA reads TGCAGCGTTGAAGATGCGGGTGAAAAACTGTTTTTT. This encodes CSVEDAGEKLFF.

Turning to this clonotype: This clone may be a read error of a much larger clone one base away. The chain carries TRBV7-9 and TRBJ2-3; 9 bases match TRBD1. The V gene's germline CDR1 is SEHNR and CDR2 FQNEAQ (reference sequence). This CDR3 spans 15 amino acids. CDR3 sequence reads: CASSPDRGGTDSQYF. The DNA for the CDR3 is TGTGCCAGCAGCCCGGACAGGGGCGGCACAGATTCGCAGTATTTT.

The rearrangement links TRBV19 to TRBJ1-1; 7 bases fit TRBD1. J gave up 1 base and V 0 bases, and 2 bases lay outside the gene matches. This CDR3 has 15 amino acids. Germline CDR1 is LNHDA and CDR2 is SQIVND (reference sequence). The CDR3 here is CASSIERGPNTEAFF. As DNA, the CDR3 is TGTGCCAGTAGTATAGAGAGGGGGCCGAACACTGAAGCTTTCTTT.

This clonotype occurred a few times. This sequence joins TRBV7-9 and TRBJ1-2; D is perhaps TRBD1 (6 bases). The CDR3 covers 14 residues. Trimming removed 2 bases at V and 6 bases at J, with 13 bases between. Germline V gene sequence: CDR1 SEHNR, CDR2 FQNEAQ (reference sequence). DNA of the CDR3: TGTGCCAGCAGCTTACTTGGGGGCCCCCATGGCTACACCTTC. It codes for CASSLLGGPHGYTF.

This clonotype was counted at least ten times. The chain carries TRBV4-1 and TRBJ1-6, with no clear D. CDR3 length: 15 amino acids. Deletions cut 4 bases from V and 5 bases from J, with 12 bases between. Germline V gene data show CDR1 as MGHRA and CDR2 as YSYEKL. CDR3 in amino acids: CASSPGDGDNSPLHF. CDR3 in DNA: TGCGCCAGCAGCCCCGGGGATGGGGATAATTCACCCCTCCACTTT.

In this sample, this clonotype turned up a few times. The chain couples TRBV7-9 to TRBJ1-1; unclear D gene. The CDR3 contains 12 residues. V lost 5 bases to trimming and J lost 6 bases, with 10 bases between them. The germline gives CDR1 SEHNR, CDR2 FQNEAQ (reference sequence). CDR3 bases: TGTGCCAGCAGCCCCCCGTTACCTGAAGCTTTCTTT. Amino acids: CASSPPLPEAFF.

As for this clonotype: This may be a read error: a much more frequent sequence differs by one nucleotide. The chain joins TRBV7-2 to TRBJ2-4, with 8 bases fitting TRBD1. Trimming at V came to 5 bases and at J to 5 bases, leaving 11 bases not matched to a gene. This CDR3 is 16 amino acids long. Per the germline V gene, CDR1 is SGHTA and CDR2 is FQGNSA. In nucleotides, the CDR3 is TGTGCCAGCAGCGGACGGACAGGGCGCGCGCAAAACATTCAGTACTTC. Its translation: CASSGRTGRAQNIQYF.

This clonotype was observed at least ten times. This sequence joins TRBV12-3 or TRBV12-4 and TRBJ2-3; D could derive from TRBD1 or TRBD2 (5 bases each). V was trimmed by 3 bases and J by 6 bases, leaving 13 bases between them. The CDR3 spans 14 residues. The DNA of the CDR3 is TGTGCCAGCAGTTTTTCCGGGACCGGGGATACGCAGTATTTT. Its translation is CASSFSGTGDTQYF.